The clone carrying this T cell receptor (beta chain) was seen at least ten times. The target antigen is unknown. These data are taken from a study of T-cell memory formation after mild COVID-19. The study, taken as a whole, reports: Those CD4+ clones that contracted were mainly in CM and EM (CD8+ ones in EMRA).

The CDR3 has 15 amino acids. V gave up 5 bases and J gave up 4 bases; unmatched junction bases: 4. Each CDR3 protein is one row after TCRdb ran MiXCR on the 5' RACE reads. Of hundreds of thousands of distinct CDR3 sequences listed, roughly 18% are singletons. The chain uses TRBV12-3 or TRBV12-4 and TRBJ2-1; TRBD2 aligns across 11 bases. Sequencing input: PBMCs or a T cell subset sorted from them (not recorded which). The TCR sequence derives from an adult woman who had mild COVID-19 (a few samples of this study predate the infection). Cell type and time point are not known. The CDR3 here is CASSPRTSGYNEQFF. CDR3 nucleotide sequence: TGTGCCAGCAGTCCCCGGACTAGCGGGTACAATGAGCAGTTCTTC.